The 2 T cell receptor beta chains below come from one sample, sequenced in a study of Tregs in tolerant kidney transplant recipients. Repertoires were generated with immunoSEQ multiplex PCR, while TCRdb's copy carries only in-frame clones and drops some. The data show some 110,000 clones, about 90% seen once. Material for sequencing was CD4+ T cells from blood. Receptors originate from a human donor in good health.

The chain carries TRBV27 and TRBJ2-1; possible D gene TRBD1, 5 bases. Looked up from germline, CDR1 is MNHEY and CDR2 is SMNVEV (reference sequence). This CDR3 comprises 14 residues. Deletions cut 6 bases from V and 2 bases from J, with 11 bases between. The CDR3 DNA sequence: TGTGCCAGCAGACCCCCAGGGCCCTACAATGAGCAGTTCTTC. Translated: CASRPPGPYNEQFF.

The V and J genes are TRBV25-1 and TRBJ2-3; D may be TRBD1 (6 bases). CDR1 and CDR2 from the germline V gene are MGHDK and SYGVNS. The CDR3 spans 13 residues. Trimming pared 5 bases from V and 5 bases from J, leaving 11 bases between. CDR3 in amino acids: CASSRDIGDTQYF. The CDR3 nucleotides read TGTGCCAGCAGTAGGGACATTGGAGATACGCAGTATTTT.